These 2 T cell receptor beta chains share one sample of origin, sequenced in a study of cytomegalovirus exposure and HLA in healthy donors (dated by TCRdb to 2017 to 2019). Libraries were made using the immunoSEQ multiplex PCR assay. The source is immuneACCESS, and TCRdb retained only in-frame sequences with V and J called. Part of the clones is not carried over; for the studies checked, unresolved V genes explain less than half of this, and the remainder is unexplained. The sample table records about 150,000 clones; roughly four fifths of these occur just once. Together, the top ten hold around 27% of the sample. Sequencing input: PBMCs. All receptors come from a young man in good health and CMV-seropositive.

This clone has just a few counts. The CDR3 DNA is TGTGCCAGCAGCGTCCAGTACAGGGGATACGATGGCTACACCTTC. Translated: CASSVQYRGYDGYTF. The gene calls are TRBV9 and TRBJ1-2; 7 nucleotides match TRBD1. The CDR3 runs to 15 residues. Germline trimming cut 2 bases from V and 6 bases from J; bases unmatched to any gene: 10. Germline V gene lookup returns CDR1 SGDLS and CDR2 YYNGEE. Full variable domain (remainder filled in from reference TRBV9 and TRBJ1-2): DSGVTQTPKHLITATGQRVTLRCSPRSGDLSVYWYQQSLDQGLQFLIQYYNGEERAKGNILERFSAQQFPDLHSELNLSSLELGDSALYFCASSVQYRGYDGYTFGSGTRLTVV.

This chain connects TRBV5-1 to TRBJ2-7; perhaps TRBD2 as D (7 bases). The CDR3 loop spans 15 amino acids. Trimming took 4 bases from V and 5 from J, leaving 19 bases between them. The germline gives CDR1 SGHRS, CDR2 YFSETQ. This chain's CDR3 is CASSLPGGGGDEQYF. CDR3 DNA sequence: TGCGCCAGCAGCCTTCCTGGCGGGGGCGGGGACGAGCAGTACTTC.